The entry below describes one TCR beta chain. Its antigen is undetermined. Relapses following autologous stem cell transplantation were seen in all patients, with brentuximab vedotin exposure varying. Germline CDR1 LGHNT, CDR2 FRNRAP. V was shortened by 5 bases and J by 1 base, with 20 bases between the two germline ends. The CDR3 runs to 17 residues. Sequenced by immunoSEQ multiplex PCR; TCRdb stores in-frame clones only, minus some. The sample includes more than 90,000 clones, more than 80% of them seen just once. This entry is derived from a study of PD-1 blockade in classical Hodgkin lymphoma. General study findings and limits: Sources of repertoire differences remain undefined, possibly disease activity or prior therapy. The study reported lower baseline TCR diversity in newly diagnosed patients than in healthy donors.

J is TRBJ1-1 and V is TRBV12-5, with D possibly TRBD1 on 6 matching bases. This TCR derives from a human donor with classical Hodgkin lymphoma. The input for sequencing was peripheral blood mononuclear cells (PBMCs), taken before the second cycle of nivolumab. CDR3 nucleotide sequence: TGTGCTAGTGGTCCCAACCCGGGGGCAGGGACGAACACTGAAGCTTTCTTT. Protein sequence: CASGPNPGAGTNTEAFF.